This is a list of T cell receptor beta chains from one sample in a study of OX40 agonist ivuxolimab in advanced cancers. TCRdb's copy holds only in-frame clones and misses some; the assay was immunoSEQ multiplex PCR. The repertoire holds some 64,000 clones, with roughly nine tenths as singletons. Material: CD4+ or CD8+ T cells sorted from blood, obtained in a trial of the OX40 agonist ivuxolimab. These receptors were obtained from an adult with an advanced solid tumor such as melanoma, head and neck, liver or kidney cancer. Each CDR3 is given with its conserved first and last residue. A D gene is named only where the DNA matches it firmly. The size of a clone is reported for some rows only, either as once, few or many, or as a class for expanded clones.

TRBV6-5,TRBJ2-7,-,once,14,TGTGCCAGCAGTGATAACGCCGGATCCTACGAGCAGTACTTC,CASSDNAGSYEQYF
TRBV28,TRBJ1-1,-,-,18,TGTGCCAGCAGTTTATTTTTCGGTGGTGGAGCGTCTTACACTGAAGCTTTCTTT,CASSLFFGGGASYTEAFF
TRBV6-9,TRBJ1-2,-,-,15,TGTGCCAGCAGTCCTCAGGTGACAGGATACTATGGCTACACCTTC,CASSPQVTGYYGYTF
TRBV5-4,TRBJ1-1,TRBD1,few,15,TGTGCCAGCAGCTTTGATCAGGGGGGGAACACTGAAGCTTTCTTT,CASSFDQGGNTEAFF
TRBV6-5,TRBJ2-2,TRBD2,once,15,TGTGCCAGCAGTTTGGTTAGCGGGGGGCCGGGGGAGCTGTTTTTT,CASSLVSGGPGELFF
TRBV13,TRBJ1-1,TRBD1,-,11,TGTGCCAGCAGCTCGACAGGGTCGACTTTCTTT,CASSSTGSTFF
TRBV6-6,TRBJ1-2,-,-,14,TGTGCCAGCAGTCCCCTTTCCGCTGCCTATGGCTACACCTTC,CASSPLSAAYGYTF
TRBV30,TRBJ1-1,TRBD1,-,15,TGTGCCTGGAGTGCCGGACAGGGACCGAACACTGAAGCTTTCTTT,CAWSAGQGPNTEAFF
TRBV7-9,TRBJ2-7,-,-,12,TGTGCCAGCAGCTTAGGCAGTTACGAGCAGTACTTC,CASSLGSYEQYF
TRBV4-1,TRBJ2-3,-,once,14,TGCGCCAGCAGCCAAGGGCAGGGGTTCGATACGCAGTATTTT,CASSQGQGFDTQYF
TRBV27,TRBJ2-7,-,-,10,TGTGCCAGCTTCTCCTACGAGCAGTACTTC,CASFSYEQYF
TRBV7-8,TRBJ2-1,-,-,12,TGTGCCAGCAGCACCGACTGGTATGAGCAGTTCTTC,CASSTDWYEQFF
TRBV7-8,TRBJ1-5,-,-,17,TGTGCCAGCAGCCCCGCTGGGGGGGGTTATAGCAATCAGCCCCAGCATTTT,CASSPAGGGYSNQPQHF
TRBV7-9,TRBJ1-1,-,-,13,TGTGCCAGCAGGTACGCAGGGGACACTGAAGCTTTCTTT,CASRYAGDTEAFF
TRBV7-6,TRBJ2-1,TRBD2,-,15,TGTGCCAGCAGGCCTACGGGGGGCTCCTACAATGAGCAGTTCTTC,CASRPTGGSYNEQFF
TRBV6-5,TRBJ2-7,TRBD2,-,14,TGTGCCAGCAGTTTGACTAGCGGGGGTTACGAGCAGTACTTC,CASSLTSGGYEQYF
TRBV19,TRBJ2-7,-,-,17,TGTGCCAGTAGCGGGGTAGGGGGTCCGACGAGCTCCTACGAGCAGTACTTC,CASSGVGGPTSSYEQYF
TRBV9,TRBJ1-2,-,-,15,TGTGCCAGCAGCGCCGCCCCAGACAGGAGTTATGGCTACACCTTC,CASSAAPDRSYGYTF
TRBV9,TRBJ2-7,-,-,15,TGTGCCAGCAGCGTAGGAGAGGGCCGACCCTACGAGCAGTACTTC,CASSVGEGRPYEQYF
TRBV10-3,TRBJ2-1,-,-,13,TGTGCCATCAGTGAATTAGGCGTCAATGAGCAGTTCTTC,CAISELGVNEQFF
TRBV10-1,TRBJ2-1,TRBD2,-,12,TGCGCCAGCAGGGGGACTAGCGGGGGGCAGTTCTTC,CASRGTSGGQFF
TRBV7-3,TRBJ2-1,-,-,13,TGTGCCAGCAGCTTAATGGCCTTTAATGAGCAGTTCTTC,CASSLMAFNEQFF
TRBV5-5,TRBJ2-7,-,-,15,TGTGCCAGCAGCGACATTGTGCGAGGGATTTGGGAGCAGTACTTC,CASSDIVRGIWEQYF
TRBV10-3,TRBJ2-3,-,once,15,TGTGCCTTCAGATACGAGGGGGAAAGCACAGATACGCAGTATTTT,CAFRYEGESTDTQYF